This T cell receptor (beta chain) was sequenced in a study of neurological immune-mediated disorders. V dropped 6 bases and J dropped 3 bases, with 11 bases sitting between them. This CDR3 contains 12 residues. From germline, CDR1 is DFQATT and CDR2 SNEGSKA (reference sequence). Time point specified: longitudinal time-point 1 (baseline). The starting material, 2 million PBMCs stored at -80 C, gave rise to the unsorted libraries. Study-wide findings and caveats: The expanded clones of different subjects shared no CDR3 amino acid sequences (suggesting private repertoires in all groups).

Synthesis of cDNA used 5'RACE (with 10-nucleotide random UMIs). TCRdb itself ran the 5' RACE reads through MiXCR, one entry per CDR3 protein. Among around 37,000 distinct CDR3 sequences listed, about 3.3% were seen once. This clonotype has a count of ten or more. Its antigen is currently unknown. The V call is TRBV20-1, the J call TRBJ1-2; D is undetermined. This TCR was sampled from a woman aged 60-75 years with multiple sclerosis. The sample comprised PBMCs. CDR3 loop: CSASPNHYGYTF. The CDR3 DNA sequence: TGCAGTGCATCGCCGAACCACTATGGCTACACCTTC.